This T cell receptor beta chain was sequenced for a study of T cells in Graves' hyperthyroidism and ophthalmopathy. Study findings and constraints: Peripheral blood also featured most of the thyroid clonotypes expanded above 0.001.

TCR beta CDR3 regions were amplified from RNA transcripts. With the HTBI primer set, the TCR CDR3 went through a first round of RT-PCR. One entry per CDR3 protein, called by TCRdb with MiXCR from the multiplex PCR reads. The sample has some 690,000 distinct CDR3 sequences, around a sixth seen once. Across 18 months, stable Graves' hyperthyroidism was marked by no progression to ophthalmopathy. This clonotype came up many times. Its cognate antigen is unknown. V was shortened by 3 bases and J by 6 bases, with 12 bases between the two germline ends. The CDR3 consists of 13 residues. Germline CDR1 is DFQATT and CDR2 is SNEGSKA (reference sequence).

Sequencing was performed on blood. The chain combines TRBV20-1 with TRBJ2-1; no clear D gene. The receptor was isolated from a man aged 50 to 60 with Graves' hyperthyroidism. The CDR3 region is CSARASLVNEQFF. The CDR3, as DNA: TGCAGTGCTAGGGCTAGTCTGGTCAATGAGCAGTTCTTC.